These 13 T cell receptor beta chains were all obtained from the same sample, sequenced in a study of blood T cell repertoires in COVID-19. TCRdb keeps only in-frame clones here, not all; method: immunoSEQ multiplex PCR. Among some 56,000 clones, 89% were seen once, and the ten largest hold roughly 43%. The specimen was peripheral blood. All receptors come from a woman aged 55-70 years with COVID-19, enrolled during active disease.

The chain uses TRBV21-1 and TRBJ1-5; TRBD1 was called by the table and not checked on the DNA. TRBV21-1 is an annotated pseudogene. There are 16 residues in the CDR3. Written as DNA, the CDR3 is TGTGCCAGCAGCAAAAGAAGGAACAGTCCTAATCAGCCCCAGCATTTT. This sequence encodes CASSKRRNSPNQPQHF.

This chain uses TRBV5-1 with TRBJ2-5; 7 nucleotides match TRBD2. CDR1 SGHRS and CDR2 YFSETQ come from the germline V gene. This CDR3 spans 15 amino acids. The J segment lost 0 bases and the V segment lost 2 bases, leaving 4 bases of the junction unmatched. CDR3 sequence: CASSFRGGYQETQYF. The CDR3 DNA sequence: TGCGCCAGCAGCTTCCGGGGAGGGTACCAAGAGACCCAGTACTTC.

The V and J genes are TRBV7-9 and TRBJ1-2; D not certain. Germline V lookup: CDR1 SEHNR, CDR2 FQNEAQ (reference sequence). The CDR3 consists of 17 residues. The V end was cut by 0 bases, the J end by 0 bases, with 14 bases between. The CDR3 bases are TGTGCCAGCAGCTTAGCGTCAATGCTCTTAGCTAACTATGGCTACACCTTC. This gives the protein CASSLASMLLANYGYTF.

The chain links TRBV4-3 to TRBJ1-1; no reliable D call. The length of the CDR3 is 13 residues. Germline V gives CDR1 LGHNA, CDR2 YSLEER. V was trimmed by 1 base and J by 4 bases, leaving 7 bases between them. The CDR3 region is CASSQVAGTEAFF. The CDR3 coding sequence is TGCGCCAGCAGCCAAGTTGCCGGCACTGAAGCTTTCTTT.

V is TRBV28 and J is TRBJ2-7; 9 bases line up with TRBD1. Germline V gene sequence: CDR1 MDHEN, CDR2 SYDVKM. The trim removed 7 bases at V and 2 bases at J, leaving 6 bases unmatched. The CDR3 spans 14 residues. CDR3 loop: CASIPGQGPYEQYF. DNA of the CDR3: TGTGCCAGCATCCCGGGACAGGGCCCCTACGAGCAGTACTTC.

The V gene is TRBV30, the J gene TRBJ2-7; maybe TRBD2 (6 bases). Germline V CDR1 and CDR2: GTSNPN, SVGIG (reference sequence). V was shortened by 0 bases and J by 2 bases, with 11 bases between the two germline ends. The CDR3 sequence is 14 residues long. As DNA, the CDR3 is TGTGCCTGGAGTGTAGGAGGGAGCGCCTACGAGCAGTACTTC. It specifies CAWSVGGSAYEQYF. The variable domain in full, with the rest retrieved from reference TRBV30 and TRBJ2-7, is SQTIHQWPATLVQPVGSPLSLECTVEGTSNPNLYWYRQAAGRGLQLLFYSVGIGQISSEVPQNLSASRPQDRQFILSSKKLLLSDSGFYLCAWSVGGSAYEQYFGPGTRLTVT.

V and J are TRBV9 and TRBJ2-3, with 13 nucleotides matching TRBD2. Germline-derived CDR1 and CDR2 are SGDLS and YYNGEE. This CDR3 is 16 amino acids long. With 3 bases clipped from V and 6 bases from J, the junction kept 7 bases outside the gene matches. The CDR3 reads CASSDGLAGAMDTQYF. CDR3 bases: TGTGCCAGCAGCGATGGACTAGCGGGAGCAATGGATACGCAGTATTTT.

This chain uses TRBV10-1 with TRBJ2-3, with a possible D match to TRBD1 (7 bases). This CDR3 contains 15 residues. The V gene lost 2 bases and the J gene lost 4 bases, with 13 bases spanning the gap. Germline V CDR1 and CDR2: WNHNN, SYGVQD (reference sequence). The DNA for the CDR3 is TGCGCCAGCAGTGAGGGGCAGGGGGAGGCAGATACGCAGTATTTT. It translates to CASSEGQGEADTQYF.

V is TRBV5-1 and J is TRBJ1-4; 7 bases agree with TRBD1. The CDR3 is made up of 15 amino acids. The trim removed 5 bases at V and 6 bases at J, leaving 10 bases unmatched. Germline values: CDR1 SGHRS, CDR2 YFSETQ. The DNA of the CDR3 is TGCGCCAGCAGAATACCGACAGGGAAAGATGAAAAACTGTTTTTT. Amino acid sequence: CASRIPTGKDEKLFF.

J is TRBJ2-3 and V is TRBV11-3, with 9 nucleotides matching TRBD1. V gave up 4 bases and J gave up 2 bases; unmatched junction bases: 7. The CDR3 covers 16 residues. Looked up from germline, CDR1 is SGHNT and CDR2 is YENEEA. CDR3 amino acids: CASSSRQGESTDTQYF. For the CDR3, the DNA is TGTGCCAGCAGCTCCCGACAGGGGGAATCCACAGATACGCAGTATTTT.

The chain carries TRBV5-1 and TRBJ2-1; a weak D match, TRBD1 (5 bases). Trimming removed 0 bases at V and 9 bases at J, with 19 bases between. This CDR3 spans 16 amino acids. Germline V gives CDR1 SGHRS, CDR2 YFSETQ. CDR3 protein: CASSLAAGPVQGEQFF. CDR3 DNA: TGCGCCAGCAGCTTGGCCGCAGGCCCTGTGCAGGGTGAGCAGTTCTTC.

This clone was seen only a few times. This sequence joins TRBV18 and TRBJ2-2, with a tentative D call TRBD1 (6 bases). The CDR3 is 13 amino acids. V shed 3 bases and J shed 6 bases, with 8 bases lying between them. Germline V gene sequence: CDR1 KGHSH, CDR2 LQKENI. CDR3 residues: CASSPTGPGELFF. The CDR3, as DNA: TGTGCCAGCTCACCCACAGGGCCCGGGGAGCTGTTTTTT.

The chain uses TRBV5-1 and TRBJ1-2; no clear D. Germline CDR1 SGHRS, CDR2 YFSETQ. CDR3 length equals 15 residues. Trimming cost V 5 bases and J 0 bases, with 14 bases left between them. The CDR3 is CASRNLIAANYGYTF. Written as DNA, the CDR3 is TGCGCCAGCAGAAACCTTATAGCGGCTAACTATGGCTACACCTTC.